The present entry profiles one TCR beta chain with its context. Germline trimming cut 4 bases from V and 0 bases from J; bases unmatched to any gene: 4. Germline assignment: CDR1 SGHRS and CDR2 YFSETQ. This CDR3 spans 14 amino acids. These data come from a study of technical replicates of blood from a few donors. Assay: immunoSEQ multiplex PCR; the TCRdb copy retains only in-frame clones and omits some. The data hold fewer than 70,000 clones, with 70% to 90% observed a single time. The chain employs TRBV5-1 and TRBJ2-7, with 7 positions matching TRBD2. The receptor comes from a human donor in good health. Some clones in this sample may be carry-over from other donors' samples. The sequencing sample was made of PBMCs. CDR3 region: CASSAGVPSYEQYF. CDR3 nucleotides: TGCGCCAGCAGCGCGGGAGTCCCCTCCTACGAGCAGTACTTC. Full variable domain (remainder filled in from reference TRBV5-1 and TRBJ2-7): KAGVTQTPRYLIKTRGQQVTLSCSPISGHRSVSWYQQTPGQGLQFLFEYFSETQRNKGNFPGRFSGRQFSNSRSEMNVSTLELGDSALYLCASSAGVPSYEQYFGPGTRLTVT.